A selection of T cell receptor beta chains follows, all from one sample in a study of blood T cell repertoires in COVID-19. Using immunoSEQ multiplex PCR, the repertoire was profiled, and TCRdb retains in-frame clones only, with some absent. The table shows 250,000 to 350,000 clones, with approximately 92% occurring only once. Sequenced input: peripheral blood. These receptors all stem from a woman aged 25 to 39 with COVID-19, enrolled during active disease. The CDR3 runs from the conserved cysteine through the conserved F or W. Fields, in order: J gene, V gene, D gene, CDR3 length, clone size, CDR3 DNA, CDR3 protein. D genes are given only for firm matches. Some rows have no size entry. The others give once, few or many, or a class for an expanded clone.

j_call: TRBJ2-1; v_call: TRBV5-1; d_call: TRBD1; cdr3_length: 14; clone_size: .; cdr3_nt: TGCGCCAGCAGCTTGGAGGGGGCTTACAATGAGCAGTTCTTC; cdr3_aa: CASSLEGAYNEQFF
j_call: TRBJ2-1; v_call: TRBV5-1; d_call: TRBD1; cdr3_length: 16; clone_size: .; cdr3_nt: TGCGCCAGCAGCTTGTTAACAGGGGGCTCCTACAATGAGCAGTTCTTC; cdr3_aa: CASSLLTGGSYNEQFF
j_call: TRBJ1-4; v_call: TRBV7-8; d_call: .; cdr3_length: 15; clone_size: .; cdr3_nt: TGTGCCAGCAGCCCGGGGGGCGGGTGGAATGAAAAACTGTTTTTT; cdr3_aa: CASSPGGGWNEKLFF
j_call: TRBJ2-7; v_call: TRBV29-1; d_call: TRBD2; cdr3_length: 14; clone_size: .; cdr3_nt: TGCAGCGTTGAAGCTCGGGGAGGGGTCTACGAGCAGTACTTC; cdr3_aa: CSVEARGGVYEQYF
j_call: TRBJ1-5; v_call: TRBV6-4; d_call: .; cdr3_length: 13; clone_size: .; cdr3_nt: TGTGCCAGCGGCGCGACAGGCCATCAGCCCCAGCATTTT; cdr3_aa: CASGATGHQPQHF
j_call: TRBJ2-5; v_call: TRBV12-3/TRBV12-4; d_call: TRBD1; cdr3_length: 13; clone_size: .; cdr3_nt: TGTGCCAGCAGGGGGACAGGACAAGAGACCCAGTACTTC; cdr3_aa: CASRGTGQETQYF
j_call: TRBJ2-3; v_call: TRBV2; d_call: TRBD2; cdr3_length: 15; clone_size: .; cdr3_nt: TGTGCCAGCAAGATAGTAGCGGGAGAGTACGATACGCAGTATTTT; cdr3_aa: CASKIVAGEYDTQYF
j_call: TRBJ2-5; v_call: TRBV9; d_call: .; cdr3_length: 14; clone_size: .; cdr3_nt: TGTGCCAGCAGCGTAGGGAGGGTTGATGGGGCCCAGTACTTC; cdr3_aa: CASSVGRVDGAQYF
j_call: TRBJ2-1; v_call: TRBV7-2; d_call: .; cdr3_length: 15; clone_size: .; cdr3_nt: TGTGCCAGCAGCTTAGTTGACCCCAGGGCAGATGAGCAGTTCTTC; cdr3_aa: CASSLVDPRADEQFF
j_call: TRBJ2-1; v_call: TRBV7-2; d_call: TRBD2; cdr3_length: 16; clone_size: .; cdr3_nt: TGTGCCAGCAGCTCCGGGACTATCATCTCCTACAATGAGCAGTTCTTC; cdr3_aa: CASSSGTIISYNEQFF
j_call: TRBJ2-5; v_call: TRBV25-1; d_call: TRBD2; cdr3_length: 15; clone_size: .; cdr3_nt: TGTGCCAGCAGTGAGGGGACTAGCGGGGGGGAGACCCAGTACTTC; cdr3_aa: CASSEGTSGGETQYF
j_call: TRBJ2-2; v_call: TRBV6-4; d_call: TRBD1; cdr3_length: 16; clone_size: .; cdr3_nt: TGTGCCAGCAGTGACGGCCGGACAGGCGGTCCCGGGGAGCTGTTTTTT; cdr3_aa: CASSDGRTGGPGELFF
j_call: TRBJ2-3; v_call: TRBV11-2; d_call: .; cdr3_length: 15; clone_size: once; cdr3_nt: TGTGCCAGCAAGATTCGGGACACCTTCACAGATACGCAGTATTTT; cdr3_aa: CASKIRDTFTDTQYF
j_call: TRBJ2-1; v_call: TRBV11-3; d_call: .; cdr3_length: 13; clone_size: .; cdr3_nt: TGTGCCAGCAGCTCTAGATCCGGCAATGAGCAGTTCTTC; cdr3_aa: CASSSRSGNEQFF
j_call: TRBJ1-1; v_call: TRBV10-2; d_call: TRBD1; cdr3_length: 14; clone_size: .; cdr3_nt: TGCGCCAGCAGGGAGGGGACAGCGAACACTGAAGCTTTCTTT; cdr3_aa: CASREGTANTEAFF
j_call: TRBJ2-7; v_call: TRBV9; d_call: TRBD2; cdr3_length: 14; clone_size: .; cdr3_nt: TGTGCCAGCAGCTGGGGAGGGAGCTCCTACGAGCAGTACTTC; cdr3_aa: CASSWGGSSYEQYF
j_call: TRBJ2-6; v_call: TRBV29-1; d_call: .; cdr3_length: 15; clone_size: few; cdr3_nt: TGCAGCGTTGAAGACAACAACTCTGGGGCCAACGTCCTGACTTTC; cdr3_aa: CSVEDNNSGANVLTF
j_call: TRBJ2-3; v_call: TRBV28; d_call: .; cdr3_length: 13; clone_size: .; cdr3_nt: TGTGCCAGCAAGGGGCGGAACACAGATACGCAGTATTTT; cdr3_aa: CASKGRNTDTQYF
j_call: TRBJ2-7; v_call: TRBV6-5; d_call: TRBD1; cdr3_length: 15; clone_size: .; cdr3_nt: TGTGCCAGCACCCGAGGACAGGGGGCAATGGGGGAGCAGTACTTC; cdr3_aa: CASTRGQGAMGEQYF
j_call: TRBJ2-7; v_call: TRBV7-8; d_call: .; cdr3_length: 11; clone_size: .; cdr3_nt: TGTGCCAGCAGCTTATTCGACGAGCAGTACTTC; cdr3_aa: CASSLFDEQYF
j_call: TRBJ1-1; v_call: TRBV5-1; d_call: .; cdr3_length: 14; clone_size: .; cdr3_nt: TGCGCCAGCAGCTTGGTAGTAGGGGGCACTGAAGCTTTCTTT; cdr3_aa: CASSLVVGGTEAFF
j_call: TRBJ2-3; v_call: TRBV28; d_call: TRBD2; cdr3_length: 15; clone_size: .; cdr3_nt: TGTGCCAGCAGCATAGCGGGTGGAGGGACAGATACGCAGTATTTT; cdr3_aa: CASSIAGGGTDTQYF
j_call: TRBJ2-7; v_call: TRBV6-5; d_call: .; cdr3_length: 13; clone_size: .; cdr3_nt: TGTGCCAGCATCAAGGGCGGGACCTACGAGCAGTACTTC; cdr3_aa: CASIKGGTYEQYF
j_call: TRBJ2-1; v_call: TRBV5-6; d_call: .; cdr3_length: 15; clone_size: .; cdr3_nt: TGTGCCAGCAGCTTGACCCTAGCCCCCTATGGTGAGCAGTTCTTC; cdr3_aa: CASSLTLAPYGEQFF
j_call: TRBJ2-7; v_call: TRBV5-1; d_call: TRBD2; cdr3_length: 16; clone_size: .; cdr3_nt: TGCGCCAGCAGCCCCCTCGGGAGGGGGGGGCCCTACGAGCAGTACTTC; cdr3_aa: CASSPLGRGGPYEQYF
j_call: TRBJ1-6; v_call: TRBV6-5; d_call: .; cdr3_length: 14; clone_size: .; cdr3_nt: TGTGCCAGCGGGGGACACGACAGAAATTCACCCCTCCACTTT; cdr3_aa: CASGGHDRNSPLHF
j_call: TRBJ2-1; v_call: TRBV28; d_call: TRBD2; cdr3_length: 16; clone_size: few; cdr3_nt: TGTGCCAGCAGTCGGATAGCGGGACTGAATTACAATGAGCAGTTCTTC; cdr3_aa: CASSRIAGLNYNEQFF
j_call: TRBJ2-7; v_call: TRBV20-1; d_call: TRBD2; cdr3_length: 10; clone_size: .; cdr3_nt: TGCAGTGCGGGGGGGAACGAGCAGTACTTC; cdr3_aa: CSAGGNEQYF
j_call: TRBJ1-1; v_call: TRBV19; d_call: .; cdr3_length: 16; clone_size: once; cdr3_nt: TGTGCCAGTAGTATAGACCCAGACAGTTGGAACACTGAAGCTTTCTTT; cdr3_aa: CASSIDPDSWNTEAFF
j_call: TRBJ1-5; v_call: TRBV12-3/TRBV12-4; d_call: .; cdr3_length: 13; clone_size: few; cdr3_nt: TGTGCCAGCAGTTTCACAGGGAATCAGCCCCAGCATTTT; cdr3_aa: CASSFTGNQPQHF
j_call: TRBJ1-2; v_call: TRBV28; d_call: .; cdr3_length: 12; clone_size: .; cdr3_nt: TGTGCCAGCAGTACAGGGAACTATGGCTACACCTTC; cdr3_aa: CASSTGNYGYTF
j_call: TRBJ2-6; v_call: TRBV19; d_call: .; cdr3_length: 15; clone_size: .; cdr3_nt: TGTGCCAGTCGGTCGTCAGGCTCTGGGGCCAACGTCCTGACTTTC; cdr3_aa: CASRSSGSGANVLTF
j_call: TRBJ2-7; v_call: TRBV21-1; d_call: .; cdr3_length: 13; clone_size: .; cdr3_nt: TGTGCCAGCAGCAATCAGGTGCCCTACGAGCAGTACTTC; cdr3_aa: CASSNQVPYEQYF
j_call: TRBJ1-2; v_call: TRBV27; d_call: .; cdr3_length: 16; clone_size: .; cdr3_nt: TGTGCCAGCAGTTTGACGGGGGGCGGCCCCTACTATGGCTACACCTTC; cdr3_aa: CASSLTGGGPYYGYTF
j_call: TRBJ1-1; v_call: TRBV6-2/TRBV6-3; d_call: .; cdr3_length: 14; clone_size: few; cdr3_nt: TGTGCCAGCAGTACCCCTACAGGGCTTCTTGTAGCTTTCTTT; cdr3_aa: CASSTPTGLLVAFF
j_call: TRBJ2-3; v_call: TRBV30; d_call: TRBD1; cdr3_length: 14; clone_size: .; cdr3_nt: TGTGCCTGGACAGGGACAGGGTTTGCAGATACGCAGTATTTT; cdr3_aa: CAWTGTGFADTQYF
j_call: TRBJ2-2; v_call: TRBV30; d_call: .; cdr3_length: 14; clone_size: .; cdr3_nt: TGTGCCTGGAGGGCACCCGGAGGGACCGGGGAGCTGTTTTTT; cdr3_aa: CAWRAPGGTGELFF
j_call: TRBJ2-7; v_call: TRBV16; d_call: TRBD2; cdr3_length: 17; clone_size: once; cdr3_nt: TGTGCCAGCAGCCTTACCCCGAGCGGGGGGAGCTCCTACGAGCAGTACTTC; cdr3_aa: CASSLTPSGGSSYEQYF
j_call: TRBJ1-6; v_call: TRBV3-1/TRBV3-2; d_call: .; cdr3_length: 15; clone_size: .; cdr3_nt: TGTGCCAGCAGCCAGGGCAGCTCCTATAATTCACCCCTCCACTTT; cdr3_aa: CASSQGSSYNSPLHF
j_call: TRBJ2-7; v_call: TRBV5-5; d_call: TRBD1; cdr3_length: 15; clone_size: .; cdr3_nt: TGTGCCAGCAGCGTACGACAGGGCCTCTCCTACGAGCAGTACTTC; cdr3_aa: CASSVRQGLSYEQYF
j_call: TRBJ1-2; v_call: TRBV12-3/TRBV12-4; d_call: .; cdr3_length: 13; clone_size: once; cdr3_nt: TGTGCCACCTCTGACACTGTCAACTATGGCTACACCTTC; cdr3_aa: CATSDTVNYGYTF